The source of this TCR beta chain is a study of shared clonotypes between healthy human individuals. Notes on the study in general: Estimated richness was generally greater in naive than memory subsets. Specimens sampled were limited to blood, with tissue repertoires likely differing. Having only a few donors restricted how much genetic and exposure-history diversity was captured.

The method was immunoSEQ multiplex PCR; TCRdb's version includes in-frame clones alone and lacks a portion of them. The table lists 2 million to 2.5 million clones, under 97% of them singletons. About this clone itself: Its antigen is not known.

V was trimmed by 0 bases and J by 3 bases, leaving 11 bases between them. CDR1 and CDR2 (germline): SGHNT, YYREEE (reference sequence). The CDR3 spans 15 residues. The clonotype comes from a man between 18 and 35 years old in good health. V and J are TRBV5-4 and TRBJ2-3; D not resolved. The sample taken for sequencing was naive CD4+ T cells sorted from blood. Subset defined: CD45RA+ positively selected. The CDR3 loop is CASSLGLTMTDTQYF. The CDR3 DNA sequence: TGTGCCAGCAGCTTGGGGCTTACCATGACAGATACGCAGTATTTT. Supplemented by reference TRBV5-4 and TRBJ2-3, the full variable domain reads ETGVTQSPTHLIKTRGQQVTLRCSSQSGHNTVSWYQQALGQGPQFIFQYYREEENGRGNFPPRFSGLQFPNYSSELNVNALELDDSALYLCASSLGLTMTDTQYFGPGTRLTVL.